This T cell receptor beta chain was recorded in a study of blood T cells in healthy people across ages. A sample-barcoded 5' primer and a J-beta primer mix were used in a second PCR of roughly 7 to 11 cycles. From the 5' RACE reads, TCRdb called clonotypes with MiXCR, one entry per CDR3 protein. Seen here are some 750,000 distinct CDR3 sequences, about a fifth observed once, and the top ten hold around a fifth. This clonotype was observed a handful of times. The CDR3 is made up of 13 amino acids. Germline V CDR1 and CDR2: MNHEY, SVGAGI. The V end lost 11 bases, the J end lost 0 bases, and 11 bases lay between the germline ends.

This receptor was taken from a man between 65 and 79 years old in good health. The chain is built from TRBV6-5 and TRBJ1-3; TRBD1 is a possible D gene (5 bases). The material sequenced was blood. For the CDR3, the DNA is TGTGCCGTTGGGGACTACTCTGGAAACACCATATATTTT. Translation: CAVGDYSGNTIYF.